Detailed here is one T cell receptor (beta chain). V lost 1 base and J lost 0, with 5 bases in between. Germline-derived CDR1 and CDR2 are SGDLS and YYNGEE. The length of the CDR3 is 15 residues. The record originates from a study of blood T cell repertoires in COVID-19. For the study at large: COVID-19 samples collected from the United States, Italy and Spain covered acute and convalescent phases. The analysed material was cDNA or gDNA that came from T cells, B-cell-depleted T cells, or PBMCs.

Methods used by the authors: Quantification of nucleated cells was approximated via reference gene primer amplification. Sequencing was performed with immunoSEQ multiplex PCR; in TCRdb, only in-frame clones are kept and a portion is missing. The V and J calls and clone size were taken over from that table, and D and trimming were inferred from the DNA. The sample lists about 75,000 clones; approximately 80% were seen once. This TCR derives from a woman between 45 and 65 years old with acute or convalescent COVID-19. V usage is TRBV9 and J usage is TRBJ2-6; D gene ambiguous. Source material: peripheral blood. The CDR3 region has the DNA TGTGCCAGCAGCGTACCGTTCTCTGGGGCCAACGTCCTGACTTTC. The encoded protein is CASSVPFSGANVLTF.